The T cell receptor (beta chain) described here comes from a study of OX40 agonist ivuxolimab in advanced cancers. The V gene lost 4 bases and the J gene lost 6 bases, with 13 bases spanning the gap. Germline V lookup: CDR1 MGHRA, CDR2 YSYEKL. The CDR3 contains 13 residues. There are a few counts of this clone. Profiling relied on immunoSEQ multiplex PCR, and the TCRdb table lists in-frame clones only, not all of them. The sample includes about 91,000 clones, just over 85% of them seen just once. Sequences were derived from CD4+ or CD8+ T cells sorted from blood, sampled in a trial of the OX40 agonist ivuxolimab. The chain recombines TRBV4-1 with TRBJ2-7, with TRBD1 as a possible D gene (5 bases). The receptor was isolated from an adult with an advanced solid tumor such as melanoma, head and neck, liver or kidney cancer. CDR3 coding DNA: TGCGCCAGCAGCCTACAAATAGGGGTCGAGCAGTACTTC. Translated, it gives CASSLQIGVEQYF.